This is a list of T cell receptor beta chains from one sample in a study of lymphopenia after photon versus proton radiotherapy. Assay: immunoSEQ multiplex PCR; the TCRdb copy retains only in-frame clones and omits some. The sample lists about 83,000 clones, approximately 82% occurring once. The specimen was peripheral blood, collected from a patient treated with proton-based radiotherapy. These receptors were obtained from a man aged 60 to 75 with pancreatic cancer. Both conserved end residues are part of each CDR3. Fields, in order: V gene, D gene, J gene, clone size, CDR3 protein, CDR3 DNA. A D gene is named only where the DNA matches it firmly. Size is omitted from some rows. Given values are once, few, many or a class for expanded clones.

>TRBV2|.|TRBJ2-1|.
CASSVGTQWDEQFF
TGTGCCAGCAGTGTCGGGACTCAATGGGATGAGCAGTTCTTC
>TRBV2|.|TRBJ1-3|.
CASSEWWGTISGNTIYF
TGTGCCAGCAGTGAATGGTGGGGGACCATCTCTGGAAACACCATATATTTT
>TRBV7-9|.|TRBJ2-7|.
CASSLDYEQYF
TGTGCCAGCAGCTTGGATTACGAGCAGTACTTC
>TRBV6-5|.|TRBJ2-7|.
CASKAPGVTYEQYF
TGTGCCAGCAAGGCTCCAGGAGTTACCTACGAGCAGTACTTC
>TRBV7-2|TRBD2|TRBJ2-7|.
CASSLSGRVDEQYF
TGTGCCAGCAGCCTGAGCGGGAGAGTCGACGAGCAGTACTTC
>TRBV5-3|TRBD2|TRBJ2-5|.
CARSRGVLGFWQETQYF
TGTGCCAGAAGCCGGGGGGTTTTGGGATTCTGGCAAGAGACCCAGTACTTC
>TRBV4-1|TRBD2|TRBJ2-7|.
CASSQEVSSGRHEQYF
TGCGCCAGCAGCCAAGAGGTTTCTAGCGGGAGACACGAGCAGTACTTC
>TRBV11-2|.|TRBJ2-7|.
CASSLVGEQYF
TGTGCCAGCAGCTTAGTGGGGGAGCAGTACTTC
>TRBV11-2|.|TRBJ2-5|.
CASSLDWAKTQYF
TGTGCCAGCAGCTTAGATTGGGCGAAGACCCAGTACTTC
>TRBV16|.|TRBJ2-1|once
CASSPGGRWQFF
TGTGCCAGCAGCCCCGGGGGTCGCTGGCAGTTCTTC
>TRBV10-3|.|TRBJ1-5|.
CAISGDGNQPQHF
TGTGCCATCAGCGGGGACGGCAATCAGCCCCAGCATTTT
>TRBV11-2|.|TRBJ2-7|.
CASSLVSYEQYF
TGTGCCAGCAGCTTAGTTTCCTACGAGCAGTACTTC
>TRBV11-3|TRBD2|TRBJ2-7|.
CASSLRATSGFFAYEQYF
TGTGCCAGCAGCTTGCGTGCGACTAGCGGGTTTTTCGCCTACGAGCAGTACTTC
>TRBV5-4|.|TRBJ2-5|.
CASTQRAAGQETQYF
TGTGCCAGCACCCAAAGGGCTGCGGGACAAGAGACCCAGTACTTC
>TRBV7-2|.|TRBJ1-3|once
CASSLVAGISGNTIYF
TGTGCCAGCAGCTTAGTAGCAGGGATCTCTGGAAACACCATATATTTT
>TRBV28|.|TRBJ1-2|.
CASSTFGAGNYGYTF
TGTGCCAGCAGTACCTTCGGGGCGGGTAACTATGGCTACACCTTC
>TRBV7-3|TRBD2|TRBJ2-3|.
CASSLGLAGGDTQYF
TGTGCCAGCAGCTTGGGACTAGCGGGAGGTGATACGCAGTATTTT
>TRBV9|TRBD2|TRBJ2-2|.
CASSGRLAVTGELFF
TGTGCCAGCAGCGGTAGACTAGCGGTCACCGGGGAGCTGTTTTTT
>TRBV6-6|.|TRBJ2-1|.
CASSWTRQSSYNEQFF
TGTGCCAGCAGTTGGACCCGTCAGAGCTCCTACAATGAGCAGTTCTTC
>TRBV7-2|.|TRBJ1-2|.
CASSPGGARYGYTF
TGTGCCAGCAGCCCTGGGGGGGCCAGGTATGGCTACACCTTC